The clone carrying this T cell receptor (beta chain) was observed a handful of times. Its antigen is currently unknown. The data stem from a study of cytomegalovirus exposure and HLA in healthy donors. Study in general: Earlier, some 180 million T cells were analyzed, and 90 million to 120 million unique TCR beta sequences were found among them.

The study's findings and limits: TRBV6-2, TRBV6-3 and some other V segments were unresolvable in 87-base-pair reads. A few CMV-associated chains were confirmed in vitro to be specific for CMV antigens.

Germline V gives CDR1 SGHTA, CDR2 FQGNSA. CDR3 length equals 16 residues. Trimming took 0 bases from V and 4 from J, leaving 16 bases between them. PCR employed 60 Vbeta and 13 Jbeta primers. As handled by the study authors: Later reanalysis found around 84 million unique TCR beta chains, around 10 million of them shared. TCRdb's table, derived via immunoSEQ multiplex PCR, lists solely in-frame clones and lacks some. V, J and clone size reflect that table, while D and trimming were determined from the DNA. The sample carries about 110,000 clones, roughly three quarters recorded once. The gene calls are TRBV7-2 and TRBJ2-7; D perhaps matches TRBD2 (5 bases). Specimen: PBMCs. The origin of this receptor is a woman in her late teens or twenties in good health and CMV-seropositive. The CDR3 DNA is TGTGCCAGCAGCTTAGCTTCCGGAGTGTCGGGGTACGAGCAGTACTTC. This sequence encodes CASSLASGVSGYEQYF.